This passage covers 31 T cell receptor beta chains from one sample sequenced in a study of shared clonotypes between healthy human individuals. TCRdb's table, derived via immunoSEQ multiplex PCR, lists solely in-frame clones and lacks some. The profile shows 850,000 to 1,200,000 clones, around 76% of them singletons. Material: memory CD4+ T cells sorted from blood. As to subset: CD45RA-negative fraction. The receptor source for this set is a man between 18 and 29 years old in good health.

This chain joins TRBV5-4 and TRBJ2-1, with 7 bases aligning to TRBD2. Per the germline V gene, CDR1 is SGHNT and CDR2 is YYREEE (reference sequence). This CDR3 has 15 amino acids. The V and J ends lost 1 base and 3 bases, in that order; junction bases with no gene match: 4. CDR3 in amino acids: CASSLKVAGYNEQFF. CDR3 nucleotide sequence: TGTGCCAGCAGCTTGAAGGTAGCGGGCTACAATGAGCAGTTCTTC.

The chain combines TRBV6-5 with TRBJ1-2, with D possibly being TRBD1 (5 bases). This CDR3 spans 12 amino acids. The V and J ends lost 7 bases and 5 bases respectively, with 11 bases between them. CDR1 and CDR2 from the germline V gene are MNHEY and SVGAGI. CDR3 amino acids: CASTGAGYGYTF. The CDR3, as DNA: TGTGCCAGCACCGGGGCGGGTTATGGCTACACCTTC.

This clone showed up just once. The V call is TRBV7-6, the J call TRBJ2-5; TRBD2 matches at 14 bases. Germline V CDR1 and CDR2: SGHVS, FNYEAQ. V shed 1 base, J shed 4 bases, and the junction held 5 bases outside the gene matches. This CDR3 is built from 17 residues. The CDR3, as DNA: TGTGCCAGCAGCTTAGGGGGGACTAGCGGGAGAGCAGAGACCCAGTACTTC. Translated: CASSLGGTSGRAETQYF.

This chain connects TRBV30 to TRBJ2-5; 7 nucleotides match TRBD2. CDR1 GTSNPN and CDR2 SVGIG come from the germline V gene (reference sequence). This CDR3 is built from 14 residues. Germline trimming cut 6 bases from V and 1 base from J; bases unmatched to any gene: 8. The CDR3 DNA reads TGTGCCTGTCGGATCCCGGGGGGCCAAGAGACCCAGTACTTC. Translated, it gives CACRIPGGQETQYF.

This clone was detected only a few times. The chain combines TRBV27 with TRBJ2-2; no definite D call. The CDR3 is made up of 14 amino acids. Trimming stripped 6 bases from V and 0 bases from J, with 8 bases between. Germline CDR1 MNHEY, CDR2 SMNVEV (reference sequence). CDR3 nucleotides: TGTGCCAGCAGAAAAAGTCCGAACACCGGGGAGCTGTTTTTT. Translation gives CASRKSPNTGELFF.

In the case of this clone: The sample carries other DNA sequences with the same CDR3. CDR3 region: CASSVGLDTQYF. In DNA form, the CDR3 reads TGTGCCAGCAGCGTAGGTCTAGATACGCAGTATTTT. The chain has TRBV9 and TRBJ2-3; D is uncertain. The ends were cut back, 0 bases at V and 5 bases at J, with 4 bases in the middle. CDR3 length: 12 amino acids. CDR1 SGDLS and CDR2 YYNGEE come from the germline V gene.

The chain uses TRBV27 and TRBJ2-7; TRBD1 might be the D (6 bases). Per the germline V gene, CDR1 is MNHEY and CDR2 is SMNVEV (reference sequence). The CDR3 is 15 amino acids. Deletions cut 6 bases from V and 2 bases from J, with 17 bases between. The CDR3 nucleotides read TGTGCCAGCAGCCTCCAGGGGTCCCCAACCTACGAGCAGTACTTC. Translated: CASSLQGSPTYEQYF.

Points on this clone: Other DNA sequences in this specimen translate into the identical CDR3. The chain has TRBV11-2 and TRBJ2-2, with no clear D. With 0 bases removed from V and 0 bases from J, the gap between germline ends came to 11 bases. Germline V gene lookup returns CDR1 SGHAT and CDR2 FQNNGV. The CDR3 sequence is 17 residues long. In DNA, the CDR3 is TGTGCCAGCAGCTTAGATCTTCCAGCCACGAACACCGGGGAGCTGTTTTTT. Translation: CASSLDLPATNTGELFF. Looking up the rest from reference TRBV11-2 and TRBJ2-2 gives the full variable domain: EAGVAQSPRYKIIEKRQSVAFWCNPISGHATLYWYQQILGQGPKLLIQFQNNGVVDDSQLPKDRFSAERLKGVDSTLKIQPAKLEDSAVYLCASSLDLPATNTGELFFGEGSRLTVL.

This clone was counted only a few times. The rearrangement joins TRBV18 to TRBJ1-6; no firm D call. The CDR3 totals 13 residues. Trimming stripped 3 bases from V and 8 bases from J, with 8 bases between. Germline V gene data show CDR1 as KGHSH and CDR2 as LQKENI. As DNA, the CDR3 is TGTGCCAGCTCACCCTTAAGGGATTCACCCCTCCACTTT. Translating gives CASSPLRDSPLHF.

Of note for this clone: A single base separates this from a much larger clone, so it may be a read error. This chain joins TRBV5-6 and TRBJ2-2; D perhaps matches TRBD2 (5 bases). The CDR3 consists of 15 residues. Trimming pared 2 bases from V and 2 bases from J, leaving 10 bases between. The germline V gene has CDR1 SGHDT and CDR2 YYEEEE. CDR3 in amino acids: CASSLSGVNTGELFF. CDR3 coding DNA: TGTGCCAGCAGCTTATCCGGGGTTAACACCGGGGAGCTGTTTTTT.

A word on this clone: Other DNA sequences in this specimen translate into the identical CDR3. The chain links TRBV5-1 to TRBJ1-2; possible D gene TRBD1, 5 bases. V dropped 0 bases and J dropped 1 base, with 10 bases sitting between them. The CDR3 length is 15 residues. Per the germline V gene, CDR1 is SGHRS and CDR2 is YFSETQ. In DNA form, the CDR3 reads TGCGCCAGCAGCTTGGCCCCAGGGAGTAACTATGGCTACACCTTC. It codes for CASSLAPGSNYGYTF.

This chain links TRBV10-3 with TRBJ1-2, with a tentative D call TRBD1 (6 bases). CDR1 and CDR2 from the germline V gene are ENHRY and SYGVKD. The CDR3 totals 16 residues. Trimming shortened V by 0 bases and J by 3 bases, and 14 bases separated the two germline ends. The CDR3 spells CAISESMGGADYGYTF. CDR3 bases: TGTGCCATCAGTGAGTCGATGGGGGGCGCAGACTATGGCTACACCTTC.

The V and J genes are TRBV30 and TRBJ2-1; 12 bases map to TRBD2. J was trimmed by 7 bases and V by 1 base; bases with no gene match: 17. This CDR3 is built from 19 residues. Germline loops: CDR1 GTSNPN, CDR2 SVGIG (reference sequence). The CDR3 sequence: CAWSAMRTSGNWGGNEQFF. The CDR3 DNA follows: TGTGCCTGGAGTGCCATGAGGACTAGCGGGAACTGGGGCGGGAATGAGCAGTTCTTC.

This clone occurred a few times. The chain combines TRBV10-2 with TRBJ2-3; D may be TRBD2 (7 bases). Trimming removed 6 bases at V and 1 base at J, with 20 bases between. Per germline, CDR1 WSHSY and CDR2 SAAADI. The CDR3 extends over 17 amino acids. CDR3 loop: CASRGVGGGVGTDTQYF. The CDR3 DNA sequence: TGCGCCAGCAGGGGGGTAGGCGGGGGCGTGGGCACAGATACGCAGTATTTT.

This chain links TRBV19 with TRBJ2-1; 8 bases match TRBD1. The CDR3 is 16 residues long. Germline loops: CDR1 LNHDA, CDR2 SQIVND (reference sequence). The trim removed 10 bases at V and 9 bases at J, leaving 20 bases unmatched. In DNA form, the CDR3 reads TGTGCCACACACAAACCCGGACAGGGTAGCTTCGGTGAGCAGTTCTTC. Residues: CATHKPGQGSFGEQFF.

This clone was counted a single time. At one boundary the junction diverges from the germline segment, which might be a read error. V is TRBV7-7 and J is TRBJ2-2, with D possibly being TRBD1 or TRBD2 (5 bases each). From germline, CDR1 is SSHAT and CDR2 FNYEAQ (reference sequence). The CDR3 extends over 15 amino acids. This chain's CDR3 is CASSSGTAGTGELFF. CDR3 coding DNA: TGTGCTAGCAGCTCCGGGACCGCCGGAACCGGGGAGCTGTTTTTT.

The chain combines TRBV6-5 with TRBJ2-3; 8 positions agree with TRBD1. The junction had 8 bases not matched to a gene; V was cut back by 2 bases and J by 4 bases. This CDR3 spans 16 amino acids. Germline loops: CDR1 MNHEY, CDR2 SVGAGI. CDR3 loop: CASSYGGQGPADTQYF. The CDR3 bases are TGTGCCAGCAGTTACGGTGGACAGGGACCCGCAGATACGCAGTATTTT.

The sample holds one count of this clone. V is TRBV14 and J is TRBJ1-1; maybe TRBD1 (5 bases). V was cut by 0 bases and J by 1 base, with 15 bases left in between. From germline, CDR1 is SGHDN and CDR2 FVKESK. The CDR3 runs to 17 residues. This chain's CDR3 is CASSQDPGLPGNTEAFF. The DNA of the CDR3 is TGTGCCAGCAGCCAAGACCCAGGGCTGCCCGGGAACACTGAAGCTTTCTTT.

This clone was seen ten or more times. This sample includes further DNA sequences coding for the same CDR3. The V gene is TRBV27, the J gene TRBJ1-3; D ambiguous. Deletions cut 2 bases from V and 1 base from J, with 9 bases between. CDR1 is MNHEY and CDR2 is SMNVEV in the germline V gene (reference sequence). The length of the CDR3 is 15 residues. The CDR3 DNA reads TGTGCCAGCAGTTTAACGGGTAGTTCTGGAAACACCATATATTTT. This translates into CASSLTGSSGNTIYF.

The chain links TRBV6-1 to TRBJ1-2; possibly TRBD1 for D (6 bases). CDR1 MNHNS and CDR2 SASEGT come from the germline V gene. With 9 bases removed from V and 0 bases from J, the gap between germline ends came to 14 bases. The CDR3 has 14 amino acids. As DNA, the CDR3 is TGTGCCAGTCAGGGGATGGAAGCTAACTATGGCTACACCTTC. As protein: CASQGMEANYGYTF.

In its sample, this clone was seen a few times. The chain uses TRBV28 and TRBJ2-7, with TRBD1 identical over 8 bases. J was trimmed by 3 bases and V by 10 bases; bases with no gene match: 8. The CDR3 contains 13 residues. Per the germline V gene, CDR1 is MDHEN and CDR2 is SYDVKM. CDR3 region: CATLTGVGYEQYF. As DNA, the CDR3 is TGTGCCACTTTGACAGGGGTCGGCTACGAGCAGTACTTC.

This clone occurred once. This chain connects TRBV28 to TRBJ1-2, with D possibly matching TRBD1 (5 bases). Germline values: CDR1 MDHEN, CDR2 SYDVKM. This CDR3 region has 14 residues. V lost 4 bases and J 8 bases, leaving 17 bases between the germline ends. CDR3 nucleotide sequence: TGTGCCAGCAGTTCACCTGGGGGGGAGGTGGGCTACACCTTC. Translating gives CASSSPGGEVGYTF.

This chain uses TRBV5-1 with TRBJ1-4; the D gene is possibly TRBD1 (5 bases). The CDR3 has 15 amino acids. Per germline, CDR1 SGHRS and CDR2 YFSETQ. V lost 0 bases, J lost 4 bases, and 10 bases lay in between. The CDR3 nucleotides read TGCGCCAGCAGCTTGGGACAGATAGTTAATGAAAAACTGTTTTTT. Residues: CASSLGQIVNEKLFF.

The chain has TRBV7-2 and TRBJ2-1; D is possibly TRBD2 (7 bases). The CDR3 consists of 13 residues. The ends were cut back, 1 base at V and 9 bases at J, with 10 bases in the middle. Germline lookup yields CDR1 SGHTA and CDR2 FQGNSA. CDR3 in DNA: TGTGCCAGCAGCTTAGGCGGGGGCAGTGAGCAGTTCTTC. Translated: CASSLGGGSEQFF. Supplemented by reference TRBV7-2 and TRBJ2-1, the full variable domain reads GAGVSQSPSNKVTEKGKDVELRCDPISGHTALYWYRQSLGQGLEFLIYFQGNSAPDKSGLPSDRFSAERTGGSVSTLTIQRTQQEDSAVYLCASSLGGGSEQFFGPGTRLTVL.

The chain recombines TRBV19 with TRBJ2-5, with D perhaps matching TRBD1 (5 bases). V shed 7 bases and J shed 5 bases, with 17 bases lying between them. This CDR3 region has 14 residues. Germline V CDR1 and CDR2: LNHDA, SQIVND (reference sequence). This chain's CDR3 is CASNGGTSGETQYF. CDR3 sequence (DNA): TGTGCCAGTAACGGCGGAACCTCAGGGGAGACCCAGTACTTC.

This clone was counted a single time. The genes are TRBV9 and TRBJ1-6; D gene uncertain. The CDR3 contains 14 residues. Germline V gene data show CDR1 as SGDLS and CDR2 as YYNGEE. Trimming stripped 0 bases from V and 13 bases from J, with 14 bases between. CDR3 nucleotide sequence: TGTGCCAGCAGCGTAGGTACGGGCATTGGGCCCCTCCACTTT. Translating it yields CASSVGTGIGPLHF.

This rearrangement joins TRBV5-1 to TRBJ2-1; TRBD2 matches at 7 bases. Germline CDR1 is SGHRS and CDR2 is YFSETQ. This CDR3 region has 16 residues. V was clipped by 0 bases and J by 1 base; unmatched bases: 4. The CDR3, as DNA: TGCGCCAGCAGCTTGGGACTAGCTGGGTCCTACAATGAGCAGTTCTTC. This encodes CASSLGLAGSYNEQFF. Variable domain in full (rest from reference TRBV5-1 and TRBJ2-1): KAGVTQTPRYLIKTRGQQVTLSCSPISGHRSVSWYQQTPGQGLQFLFEYFSETQRNKGNFPGRFSGRQFSNSRSEMNVSTLELGDSALYLCASSLGLAGSYNEQFFGPGTRLTVL.

The chain joins TRBV7-2 to TRBJ2-1, with 9 bases aligning to TRBD1. Germline values: CDR1 SGHTA, CDR2 FQGNSA. This CDR3 has 15 residues. V trimming: 2 bases; J trimming: 4 bases; junction bases outside the gene matches: 3. CDR3: CASSLKTGGYNEQFF. CDR3 bases: TGTGCCAGCAGCTTAAAGACAGGGGGTTACAATGAGCAGTTCTTC.

This clone was observed a single time. This chain links TRBV2 with TRBJ2-4; D perhaps matches TRBD1 (6 bases). V lost 3 bases and J 8 bases, leaving 14 bases between the germline ends. CDR1 is SNHLY and CDR2 is FYNNEI in the germline V gene. This CDR3 contains 14 residues. CDR3 in DNA: TGTGCCAGCAGTGAGGGGGCAGGGTGGGACATTCAGTACTTC. Protein: CASSEGAGWDIQYF.

The chain carries TRBV4-1 and TRBJ1-4, with TRBD1 matching 7 bases. The CDR3 spans 15 residues. With V trimmed by 4 bases and J by 1 base, 3 bases remained unmatched. The germline V gene has CDR1 MGHRA and CDR2 YSYEKL. CDR3 nucleotide sequence: TGCGCCAGCAGCCCCCCAGGGGGAACTAATGAAAAACTGTTTTTT. This translates into CASSPPGGTNEKLFF.

This clone turned up a few times. The gene calls are TRBV5-1 and TRBJ1-1; D is ambiguous. V dropped 0 bases and J dropped 3 bases, with 6 bases sitting between them. Germline CDR1 SGHRS, CDR2 YFSETQ. The CDR3 extends over 13 amino acids. The DNA of the CDR3 is TGCGCCAGCAGCTTGGTGCAGGACACTGAAGCTTTCTTT. As protein: CASSLVQDTEAFF.